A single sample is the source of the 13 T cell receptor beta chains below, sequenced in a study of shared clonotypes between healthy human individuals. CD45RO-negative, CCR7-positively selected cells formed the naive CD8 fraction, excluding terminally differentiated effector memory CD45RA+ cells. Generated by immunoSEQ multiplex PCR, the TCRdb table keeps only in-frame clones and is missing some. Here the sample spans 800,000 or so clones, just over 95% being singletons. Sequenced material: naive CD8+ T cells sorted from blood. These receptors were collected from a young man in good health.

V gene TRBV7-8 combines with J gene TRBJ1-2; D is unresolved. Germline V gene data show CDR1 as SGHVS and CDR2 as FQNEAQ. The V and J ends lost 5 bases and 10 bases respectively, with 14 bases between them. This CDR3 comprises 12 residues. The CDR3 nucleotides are TGTGCCAGCAGCCCTAGGGTGGGCCTCTACACCTTC. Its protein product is CASSPRVGLYTF.

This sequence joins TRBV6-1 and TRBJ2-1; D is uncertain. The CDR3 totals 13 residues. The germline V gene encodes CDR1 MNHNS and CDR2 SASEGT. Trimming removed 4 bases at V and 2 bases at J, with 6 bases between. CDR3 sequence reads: CASSVGPYNEQFF. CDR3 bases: TGTGCCAGCAGTGTAGGTCCCTACAATGAGCAGTTCTTC.

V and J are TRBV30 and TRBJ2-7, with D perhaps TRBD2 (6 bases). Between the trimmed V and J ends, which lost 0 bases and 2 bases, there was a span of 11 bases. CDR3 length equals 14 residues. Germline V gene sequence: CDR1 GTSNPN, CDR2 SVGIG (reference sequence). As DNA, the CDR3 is TGTGCCTGGAGTGTAGATAGCGGTGCCTACGAGCAGTACTTC. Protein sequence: CAWSVDSGAYEQYF.

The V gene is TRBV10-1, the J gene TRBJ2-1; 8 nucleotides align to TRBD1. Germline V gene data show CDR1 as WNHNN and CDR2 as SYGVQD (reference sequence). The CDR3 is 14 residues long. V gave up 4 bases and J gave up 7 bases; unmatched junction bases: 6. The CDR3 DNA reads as TGCGCCAGCAGTGTAGGCCAGGGGGCAAATGAGCAGTTCTTC. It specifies CASSVGQGANEQFF.

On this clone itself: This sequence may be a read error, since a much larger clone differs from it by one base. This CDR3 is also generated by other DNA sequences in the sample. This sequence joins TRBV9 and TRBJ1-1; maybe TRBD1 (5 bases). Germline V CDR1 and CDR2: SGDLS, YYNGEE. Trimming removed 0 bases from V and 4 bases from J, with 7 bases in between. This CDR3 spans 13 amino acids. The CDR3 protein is CASSVGGSTEAFF. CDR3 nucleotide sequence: TGTGCCAGCAGCGTAGGGGGGAGCACTGAAGCTTTCTTT.

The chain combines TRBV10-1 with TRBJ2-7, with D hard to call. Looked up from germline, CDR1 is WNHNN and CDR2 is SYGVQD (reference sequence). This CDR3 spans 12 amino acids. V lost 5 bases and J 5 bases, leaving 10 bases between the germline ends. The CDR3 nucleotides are TGCGCCAGCAGTTCTAACAGCAACGAGCAGTACTTC. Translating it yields CASSSNSNEQYF.

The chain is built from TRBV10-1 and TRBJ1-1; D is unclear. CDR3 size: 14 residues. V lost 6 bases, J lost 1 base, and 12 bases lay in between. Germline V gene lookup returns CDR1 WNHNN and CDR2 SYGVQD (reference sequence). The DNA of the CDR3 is TGCGCCAGCAGCGAATCCGGGCCGAACACTGAAGCTTTCTTT. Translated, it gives CASSESGPNTEAFF.

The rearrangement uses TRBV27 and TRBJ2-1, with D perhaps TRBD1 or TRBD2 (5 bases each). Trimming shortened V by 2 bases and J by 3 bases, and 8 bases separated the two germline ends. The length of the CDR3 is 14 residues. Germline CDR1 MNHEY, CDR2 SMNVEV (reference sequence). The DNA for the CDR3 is TGTGCCAGCAGTTTACCGGGACGCTACAATGAGCAGTTCTTC. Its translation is CASSLPGRYNEQFF.

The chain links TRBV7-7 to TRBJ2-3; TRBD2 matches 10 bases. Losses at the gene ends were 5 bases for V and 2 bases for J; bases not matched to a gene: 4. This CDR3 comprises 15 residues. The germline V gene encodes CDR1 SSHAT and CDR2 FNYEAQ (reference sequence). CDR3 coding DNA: TGTGCCAGCAGCCCCGGACTAGCGGTCACAGATACGCAGTATTTT. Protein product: CASSPGLAVTDTQYF. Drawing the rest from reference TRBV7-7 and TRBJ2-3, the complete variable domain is GAGVSQSPRYKVTKRGQDVTLRCDPISSHATLYWYQQALGQGPEFLTYFNYEAQPDKSGLPSDRFSAERPEGSISTLTIQRTEQRDSAMYRCASSPGLAVTDTQYFGPGTRLTVL.

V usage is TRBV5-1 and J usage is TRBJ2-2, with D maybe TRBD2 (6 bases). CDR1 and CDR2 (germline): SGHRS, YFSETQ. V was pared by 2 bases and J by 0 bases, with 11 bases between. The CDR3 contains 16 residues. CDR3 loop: CASSLTGDPNTGELFF. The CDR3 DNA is TGCGCCAGCAGCTTAACGGGAGACCCGAACACCGGGGAGCTGTTTTTT.

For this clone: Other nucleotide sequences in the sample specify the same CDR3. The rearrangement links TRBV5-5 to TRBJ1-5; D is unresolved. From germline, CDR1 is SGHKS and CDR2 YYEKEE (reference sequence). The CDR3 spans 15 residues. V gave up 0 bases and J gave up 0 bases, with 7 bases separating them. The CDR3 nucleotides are TGTGCCAGCAGCTTGGGACCCTATAGCAATCAGCCCCAGCATTTT. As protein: CASSLGPYSNQPQHF.

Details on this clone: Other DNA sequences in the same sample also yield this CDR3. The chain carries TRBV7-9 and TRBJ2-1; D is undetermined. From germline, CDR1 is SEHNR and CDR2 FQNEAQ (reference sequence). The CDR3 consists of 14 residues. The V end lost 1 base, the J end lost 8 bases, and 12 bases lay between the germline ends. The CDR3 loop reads CASSLEGQLDEQFF. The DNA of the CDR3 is TGTGCCAGCAGCTTAGAGGGCCAGCTCGATGAGCAGTTCTTC.

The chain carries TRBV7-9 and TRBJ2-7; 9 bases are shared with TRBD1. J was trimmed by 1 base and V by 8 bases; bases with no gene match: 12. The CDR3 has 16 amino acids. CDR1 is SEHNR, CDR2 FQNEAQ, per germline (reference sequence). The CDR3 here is CASSPPWTGASYEQYF. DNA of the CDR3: TGTGCCAGCTCCCCCCCTTGGACAGGGGCTTCCTACGAGCAGTACTTC. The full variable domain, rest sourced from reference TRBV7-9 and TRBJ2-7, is DTGVSQNPRHKITKRGQNVTFRCDPISEHNRLYWYRQTLGQGPEFLTYFQNEAQLEKSRLLSDRFSAERPKGSFSTLEIQRTEQGDSAMYLCASSPPWTGASYEQYFGPGTRLTVT.